Each of the 27 T cell receptor beta chains below was sequenced from the same sample in a study of shared clonotypes between healthy human individuals. The table came from immunoSEQ multiplex PCR; TCRdb's copy has only in-frame clones and leaves some out. This table holds about 510,000 clones, approximately 79% found once. What was sequenced was PBMCs. The receptors shown here come from a woman in her 40s in good health. Some clones in this sample may be carry-over from other donors' samples.

The chain joins TRBV5-1 to TRBJ2-7, with 10 bases aligning to TRBD1. The junction had 4 bases not matched to a gene; V was cut back by 4 bases and J by 6 bases. This CDR3 is 13 amino acids long. The germline V gene encodes CDR1 SGHRS and CDR2 YFSETQ. CDR3 DNA: TGCGCCAGCAGCCGGACAGGGGGTAGCGAGCAGTACTTC. This codes for CASSRTGGSEQYF.

This clone has more than one count but fewer than ten. This chain connects TRBV21-1 to TRBJ1-2; the table calls TRBD1, which could not be checked here. TRBV21-1 is assigned pseudogene status. This CDR3 comprises 14 residues. DNA for the CDR3: TGTGCCAGCCCGGTAAGGGACAGGGCCTATGGCTACACCTTC. This sequence encodes CASPVRDRAYGYTF.

V is TRBV4-2 and J is TRBJ1-2; D gene ambiguous. Trimming cost V 0 bases and J 4 bases, with 6 bases left between them. CDR1 is LGHNA and CDR2 is YNFKEQ in the germline V gene. The CDR3 covers 13 residues. The CDR3 region is CASSQEVGYGYTF. In nucleotides, the CDR3 is TGTGCCAGCAGCCAAGAAGTCGGCTATGGCTACACCTTC.

This clone occurred a few times. The chain uses TRBV7-9 and TRBJ1-3; the D is unclear. The CDR3 length is 17 residues. The V gene lost 1 base and the J gene lost 4 bases, with 17 bases spanning the gap. The germline V gene has CDR1 SEHNR and CDR2 FQNEAQ (reference sequence). This CDR3 is CASSLVGPEFSGNTIYF. The CDR3 DNA reads as TGTGCCAGCAGCTTAGTAGGGCCCGAGTTCTCAGGAAACACCATATATTTT. The full variable domain, its missing parts supplied by reference TRBV7-9 and TRBJ1-3, is DTGVSQNPRHKITKRGQNVTFRCDPISEHNRLYWYRQTLGQGPEFLTYFQNEAQLEKSRLLSDRFSAERPKGSFSTLEIQRTEQGDSAMYLCASSLVGPEFSGNTIYFGEGSWLTVV.

The chain carries TRBV30 and TRBJ2-7; 9 bases agree with TRBD2. Germline assignment: CDR1 GTSNPN and CDR2 SVGIG (reference sequence). The CDR3 is 18 amino acids. Trimming cost V 2 bases and J 5 bases; bases outside gene matches: 19. CDR3 region: CAWSFRPPAGGIGDEQYF. DNA of the CDR3: TGTGCCTGGAGTTTTAGACCACCCGCGGGAGGGATCGGAGACGAGCAGTACTTC.

This chain links TRBV19 with TRBJ2-3; D is perhaps TRBD1 or TRBD2 (5 bases each). The CDR3 length is 15 residues. V lost 1 base and J lost 2, with 10 bases in between. The V gene's germline CDR1 is LNHDA and CDR2 SQIVND (reference sequence). CDR3 DNA sequence: TGTGCCAGTAGTATAGGAGGGGCCCTCACAGATACGCAGTATTTT. This gives the protein CASSIGGALTDTQYF.

J is TRBJ1-1 and V is TRBV5-1; no firm D call. The germline CDR1 and CDR2 sequences are SGHRS and YFSETQ. The CDR3 totals 13 residues. The germline V and J ends were trimmed by 4 bases and 1 base, with 8 bases remaining between them. The CDR3 spells CASSPWRNTEAFF. DNA for the CDR3: TGCGCCAGCAGCCCCTGGCGGAACACTGAAGCTTTCTTT.

For this clone: Different DNA sequences within this sample yield the same CDR3. The V gene is TRBV2, the J gene TRBJ2-3; D remains unclear. The CDR3 loop spans 13 amino acids. The V and J ends lost 3 bases and 4 bases respectively, with 8 bases between them. Germline CDR1 SNHLY, CDR2 FYNNEI. CDR3 in amino acids: CASSDLRADTQYF. The DNA of the CDR3 is TGTGCCAGCAGTGATCTAAGGGCAGATACGCAGTATTTT. Supplemented by reference TRBV2 and TRBJ2-3, the full variable domain reads EPEVTQTPSHQVTQMGQEVILRCVPISNHLYFYWYRQILGQKVEFLVSFYNNEISEKSEIFDDQFSVERPDGSNFTLKIRSTKLEDSAMYFCASSDLRADTQYFGPGTRLTVL.

The chain has TRBV5-4 and TRBJ2-1; D is possibly TRBD1 or TRBD2 (5 bases each). Germline V CDR1 and CDR2: SGHNT, YYREEE (reference sequence). This CDR3 is built from 14 residues. Trimming took 0 bases from V and 8 from J, leaving 12 bases between them. The CDR3 sequence: CASSLEFLGDEQFF. The DNA for the CDR3 is TGTGCCAGCAGCTTGGAGTTTTTGGGGGATGAGCAGTTCTTC.

V gene TRBV5-1 combines with J gene TRBJ2-7; TRBD2 matches at 12 bases. Germline trimming cut 6 bases from V and 6 bases from J; bases unmatched to any gene: 13. Germline V gene data show CDR1 as SGHRS and CDR2 as YFSETQ. The CDR3 covers 16 residues. In DNA form, the CDR3 reads TGCGCCAGCAAACTAGCGGGAGGTGGGCCGGGAGGCGAGCAGTACTTC. The encoded protein is CASKLAGGGPGGEQYF.

A few counts support this clone. The J gene is TRBJ1-1, the V gene TRBV30; D ambiguous. Germline V gene sequence: CDR1 GTSNPN, CDR2 SVGIG (reference sequence). Trimming took 7 bases from V and 5 from J, leaving 17 bases between them. The CDR3 is made up of 13 amino acids. CDR3 sequence: CASSTTLGTEAFF. In DNA form, the CDR3 reads TGTGCCTCCTCGACTACGCTAGGGACTGAAGCTTTCTTT.

The chain joins TRBV5-1 to TRBJ2-5; 7 bases are shared with TRBD1. Germline assignment: CDR1 SGHRS and CDR2 YFSETQ. This CDR3 comprises 16 residues. Trimming removed 1 base from V and 5 bases from J; junction bases left unmatched: 11. The CDR3 protein is CASSLMGAGGLETQYF. In DNA, the CDR3 is TGCGCCAGCAGCTTGATGGGGGCAGGGGGTCTCGAGACCCAGTACTTC.

The genes are TRBV7-6 and TRBJ1-2; D is perhaps TRBD1 (5 bases). V lost 1 base and J 0 bases, leaving 12 bases between the germline ends. In germline, CDR1 is SGHVS, CDR2 FNYEAQ. CDR3 length: 16 amino acids. CDR3 sequence reads: CASSLGATAANYGYTF. The DNA of the CDR3 is TGTGCCAGCAGCTTAGGAGCGACAGCCGCTAACTATGGCTACACCTTC.

This chain uses TRBV18 with TRBJ2-7; 7 positions agree with TRBD1. Germline CDR1 and CDR2: KGHSH and LQKENI. Losses at the gene ends were 3 bases for V and 2 bases for J; bases not matched to a gene: 7. The CDR3 is 15 amino acids. Here the CDR3 DNA reads TGTGCCAGCTCACCCGGACAGGTAGCAACCTACGAGCAGTACTTC. Translation: CASSPGQVATYEQYF.

V is TRBV19 and J is TRBJ2-5; the D gene could be TRBD1 or TRBD2 (5 bases each). V lost 5 bases and J 1 base, leaving 11 bases between the germline ends. This CDR3 contains 14 residues. Germline V lookup: CDR1 LNHDA, CDR2 SQIVND (reference sequence). The CDR3 here is CASSGAGLQETQYF. The CDR3 DNA reads TGTGCCAGTAGTGGGGCGGGCCTCCAAGAGACCCAGTACTTC.

This clone was counted once. The chain employs TRBV5-1 and TRBJ1-3; D is ambiguous. Germline V CDR1 and CDR2: SGHRS, YFSETQ. The CDR3 contains 15 residues. Trimming removed 0 bases from V and 1 base from J, with 8 bases in between. The CDR3 DNA sequence: TGCGCCAGCAGCTTGGTTGGGTCATCTGGAAACACCATATATTTT. It yields the protein CASSLVGSSGNTIYF.

The CDR3 sequence is CSGGTLPYEQYF. For the CDR3, the DNA is TGCAGCGGGGGGACACTGCCCTACGAGCAGTACTTC. This sequence joins TRBV29-1 and TRBJ2-7, with a possible D match to TRBD1 (6 bases). Germline CDR1 and CDR2: SQVTM and ANQGSEA. The CDR3 is made up of 12 amino acids. Deletions cut 7 bases from V and 2 bases from J, with 12 bases between.

This chain connects TRBV2 to TRBJ2-5; D uncertain. This CDR3 has 11 amino acids. CDR1 SNHLY and CDR2 FYNNEI come from the germline V gene. Trimming took 7 bases from V and 1 from J, leaving 4 bases between them. As DNA, the CDR3 is TGTGCCAGCAAGTTCCAAGAGACCCAGTACTTC. As protein: CASKFQETQYF.

The rearrangement joins TRBV4-2 to TRBJ2-7; 10 nucleotides agree with TRBD1. V gave up 1 base and J gave up 7 bases; unmatched junction bases: 10. Germline V gene sequence: CDR1 LGHNA, CDR2 YNFKEQ. This CDR3 comprises 16 residues. The CDR3 protein is CASSQGGDRGNLEQYF. CDR3 in DNA: TGTGCCAGCAGCCAAGGGGGGGACAGGGGAAATCTGGAGCAGTACTTC.

The chain uses TRBV25-1 and TRBJ1-2, with TRBD1 matching over 9 bases. CDR3 length: 17 amino acids. Per germline, CDR1 MGHDK and CDR2 SYGVNS. J was trimmed by 6 bases and V by 2 bases; bases with no gene match: 13. The chain's CDR3 is CASSEPGPGQGKDGYTF. The CDR3 DNA reads as TGTGCCAGCAGTGAACCGGGACCCGGACAGGGGAAGGATGGCTACACCTTC.

The chain recombines TRBV10-3 with TRBJ1-1; the D gene is possibly TRBD1 (5 bases). The V gene's germline CDR1 is ENHRY and CDR2 SYGVKD. The CDR3 consists of 12 residues. Trimming removed 5 bases at V and 8 bases at J, with 12 bases between. The CDR3 nucleotides are TGTGCCATCAGTAGCCGGGACGAGGAAGCTTTCTTT. Residues: CAISSRDEEAFF.

This CDR3 is CASSLRTSGRIRLTDTQYF. The CDR3 DNA follows: TGTGCCAGCAGCTTACGTACTAGCGGGAGGATCAGGCTCACAGATACGCAGTATTTT. The chain combines TRBV7-2 with TRBJ2-3; TRBD2 matches 12 bases. Germline CDR1 SGHTA, CDR2 FQGNSA. V shed 2 bases and J 2 bases; nucleotides not matched to a gene: 11. The length of the CDR3 is 19 residues.

This clone was seen once. V is TRBV4-2 and J is TRBJ2-2, with TRBD1 matching over 7 bases. The CDR3 loop spans 15 amino acids. V was clipped by 4 bases and J by 0 bases; unmatched bases: 2. Looked up from germline, CDR1 is LGHNA and CDR2 is YNFKEQ. This chain's CDR3 is CASSPQGSNTGELFF. The CDR3 bases are TGTGCCAGCAGCCCACAGGGGTCGAACACCGGGGAGCTGTTTTTT.

This chain links TRBV2 with TRBJ2-2; TRBD1 matches at 7 bases. V was clipped by 6 bases and J by 4 bases; unmatched bases: 5. The CDR3 runs to 14 residues. In germline, CDR1 is SNHLY, CDR2 FYNNEI. DNA of the CDR3: TGTGCCAGCAGCGCCGGGACAGTCACCGGGGAGCTGTTTTTT. Translation: CASSAGTVTGELFF.

This sequence joins TRBV6-5 and TRBJ2-7; D is perhaps TRBD2 (6 bases). Germline V gives CDR1 MNHEY, CDR2 SVGAGI. The CDR3 is 16 amino acids. Trimming took 2 bases from V and 1 from J, leaving 15 bases between them. CDR3 DNA sequence: TGTGCCAGCAGTTACGGGCCTCTAGCGCAATCCTACGAGCAGTACTTC. Translation gives CASSYGPLAQSYEQYF.

The chain couples TRBV5-1 to TRBJ2-1; TRBD2 aligns across 12 bases. With V trimmed by 4 bases and J by 0 bases, 11 bases remained unmatched. CDR3 length equals 19 residues. Germline V lookup: CDR1 SGHRS, CDR2 YFSETQ. The CDR3 sequence: CASSLFPGLAGLSYNEQFF. The CDR3 DNA sequence: TGCGCCAGCAGCCTATTTCCGGGACTAGCGGGCCTCTCCTACAATGAGCAGTTCTTC.

The table lists this clone with a count of one. V usage is TRBV15 and J usage is TRBJ2-7; no clear D. From germline, CDR1 is LNHNV and CDR2 YYDKDF (reference sequence). The CDR3 contains 15 residues. Trimming took 4 bases from V and 1 from J, leaving 14 bases between them. CDR3 amino acids: CATSNAGAVSYEQYF. CDR3 nucleotides: TGTGCCACCAGCAACGCAGGTGCAGTATCCTACGAGCAGTACTTC.